The sample holds one count of the clone carrying this T cell receptor (beta chain). Some clones are missing from TCRdb's copy, which holds only in-frame ones; the method was immunoSEQ multiplex PCR. The table records about 120,000 clones, roughly 84% of them present only once. This entry is derived from a study of blood T cell repertoires in COVID-19. Background on the study: Collection of acute and convalescent COVID-19 samples took place in the United States, Italy and Spain. From T cells, B-cell-depleted T cells, or PBMCs came the material, which was cDNA or gDNA.

Germline-derived CDR1 and CDR2 are MDHEN and SYDVKM. This CDR3 spans 17 amino acids. With 7 bases removed from V and 0 bases from J, the gap between germline ends came to 18 bases. Assignment of participants to cohorts was predicated upon participant-reported clinical history. Before being deemed recovered, Cohort 3 donors had two negative PCRs, clearance, or symptom resolution. V and J are TRBV28 and TRBJ2-2, with a possible D match to TRBD1 (5 bases). The sequenced sample was PBMCs or T cells enriched from blood (not recorded which). This receptor was taken from a woman aged 25-40 years who had recovered from COVID-19. The CDR3 region has the DNA TGTGCCAGCACCTTGGGGCGCACCACGACGAACACCGGGGAGCTGTTTTTT. It yields the protein CASTLGRTTTNTGELFF. Full variable domain (outside the CDR3, taken from reference TRBV28 and TRBJ2-2): DVKVTQSSRYLVKRTGEKVFLECVQDMDHENMFWYRQDPGLGLRLIYFSYDVKMKEKGDIPEGYSVSREKKERFSLILESASTNQTSMYLCASTLGRTTTNTGELFFGEGSRLTVL.